The entry that follows covers one T cell receptor (gamma chain) sequence. The table lists this clone with a few counts. The antigen it binds to is not known. It has no much larger one-base neighbor in the sample; base qualities were not kept. The sample is drawn from a study of Vδ1+ human thymocytes (dated by TCRdb to between 2018 and 2020). About the study as a whole: mRNA-level TRG and TRD CDR3 repertoires of highly purified Vdelta1+ thymocytes from young children were characterised as a data resource. The multiplex-based CDR3 amplicon strategy had previously been validated against 5'RACE-based CDR3 amplicon generation methods. The study at large found these results: Donors did not cluster by age or sex, so the analyses were not stratified by age or sex. Thymic TRG and TRD repertoires appeared highly polyclonal with Gaussian CDR3 length distributions, unlike oligoclonal peripheral blood repertoires. Many TRG clonotypes were shared between donors (up to about 7x10^3), whereas TRD repertoires were essentially private (max about 120 shared). Even though sort purity was high, around 19% of thymic TRD sequences were Vdelta2 (and few were Vdelta3), which was not the case for the peripheral blood Vdelta1+ controls. Because unexpected Vdelta2 sequences could lead to misinterpretation of bulk repertoire data, the authors recommended using highly purified populations and validating at the single-cell level.

Thymic samples were depleted of alphabeta T cells, then CD3+ TCRVdelta1+ TCRVdelta2- thymocytes were FACS-sorted. Sorted Vdelta1+ thymocyte purity ranged from about 96% to 99.6%. The thymic specimens were obtained from 7 to 9 paediatric patients, aged about 5 days to 15 months, who were having corrective cardiac surgery. Thymic tissue was dispersed and mononuclear cells isolated on a Histopaque-1077 density gradient. Staining used anti-TCRVdelta1 clone TS8.2, anti-TCRVdelta2 clone B6, anti-CD3 clone HIT3a and anti-TCRalphabeta clone IP26 antibodies. CDR1 and CDR2, looked up from the germline V gene (reference sequence), are GITISATS and ISYDGTV. The CDR3 runs 12 residues from the cysteine to the phenylalanine. The retained sequence is limited to the CDR3, 36 bases, with the frame set at the first base. At the junction V is shortened by 5 bases and J by 8 bases; bases outside the gene matches: 5. RNA was extracted with the RNeasy mini kit and reverse transcribed using Superscript III. To generate the CDR3 amplicons, a multiplex PCR was run using pooled V-gene forward primers together with a constant-region reverse primer that carried Illumina adaptor overhangs. After gel purification, the amplicons were indexed with Nextera index primers during around 8 additional PCR cycles and then purified using AMPure XP beads. The libraries were sequenced on an Illumina MiSeq using paired-end 250 bp reads, dual indexing and an approximately 19% PhiX spike-in. As for the original processing: Read quality was checked with FastQC, and TRG read pairs were merged using ea-utils fastq-join. IMGT/HighV-QUEST was used to annotate the sequences, only productive sequences with an unambiguous V-gene assignment were kept, and clonotypes were defined as sequences sharing an identical CDR3 sequence. For downstream analysis, VDJtools 1.1.1, tcR 2.2.3, Treemap and vegan Shannon diversity in R 3.4.4 were used. TCRdb reprocessed the public data with the CATT caller; entries with the same nucleotide sequence were combined afterwards. None of the V and J calls come from the authors' own analysis; TCRdb made them. Recorded for this sample are tens of thousands of gamma-chain clones; roughly a fifth of them occurred a single time. The ten largest clones represent 1.8% of the sample.

The rearrangement joined TRGV9 to TRGJP2. Sequenced sample: Vdelta1+ gamma-delta thymocytes from the thymus. Per the publication, the cell subset or site label means: FACS-sorted CD3+ TCRalphabeta- TCRVdelta1+ TCRVdelta2- thymocytes. This clonotype was sampled from a boy under three years old who had congenital heart surgery. CDR3 sequence: CALWAGDWIKTF. The DNA sequence is given as TGTGCCTTGTGGGCGGGAGATTGGATCAAGACGTTT.